This TCR beta chain was observed in a study of shared clonotypes between healthy human individuals. CDR3 size: 15 residues. The V and J ends lost 1 base and 4 bases respectively, with 11 bases between them. The V gene's germline CDR1 is MNHEY and CDR2 SMNVEV (reference sequence). Study donors comprised healthy, HIV-negative adults devoid of recent acute infection or vaccination. Under the authors' procedure: ImmunoSEQ only sent back junction sequences with no quality scores, so filtering was done differently. The data were produced by immunoSEQ multiplex PCR, yet TCRdb's version contains in-frame clones alone and is incomplete. V and J calls and clone size are given by that table; D and trimming were obtained from the DNA. The table has 650,000 to 700,000 clones, roughly 91% seen once.

The sample taken for sequencing was memory CD8+ T cells from PBMCs. Subset indicated: CD45RO+ cells pooled with CCR7-negative TemRA cells. The V gene is TRBV27, the J gene TRBJ1-5; TRBD1 might be the D (5 bases). The receptor was derived from a man younger than 35 in good health. Some clones in this sample may be carry-over from other donors' samples. CDR3 in DNA: TGTGCCAGCAGTTTATTGGGACCGTCAAATCAGCCCCAGCATTTT. Its translation: CASSLLGPSNQPQHF.